Reported below is one T cell receptor (beta chain). Its matching antigen is unknown. The PCR contained 60 Vbeta and 13 Jbeta primers. Assay: immunoSEQ multiplex PCR; the TCRdb copy retains only in-frame clones and omits some. Here the sample spans roughly 160,000 clones, roughly 80% being singletons. This sample is part of a study of cytomegalovirus exposure and HLA in healthy donors. Study-level findings and limits: In vitro work confirmed that a few CMV-associated chains recognize CMV antigens. In most subjects, TCR beta sequences reportedly gave accurate predictions of HLA-A and HLA-B alleles. In an earlier analysis, productive rearrangement rates for most beta V segments clustered near 87% or 30%. Cytomegalovirus association was listed for 164 TCR beta chains.

Trimming cost V 1 base and J 5 bases, with 21 bases left between them. The CDR3 is made up of 17 amino acids. Germline V lookup: CDR1 SEHNR, CDR2 FQNEAQ (reference sequence). J is TRBJ2-7 and V is TRBV7-9; maybe TRBD2 (7 bases). Material for sequencing was PBMCs. The source of this sequence is a male donor in good health and CMV-seronegative. The CDR3 DNA reads TGTGCCAGCAGCTTAGTCCCAAACAGGGCGGCGGGAGACGAGCAGTACTTC. Amino acid sequence: CASSLVPNRAAGDEQYF.